The clone carrying this T cell receptor beta chain was observed once. The data belong to a study of T cell changes during pregnancy in multiple sclerosis. Data came from immunoSEQ multiplex PCR; TCRdb stores just in-frame clones and leaves some out. The sample includes around 40,000 clones, roughly nine tenths seen only once; the top ten take 0.7% to 0.8%. The TCR comes from a female donor in good health, enrolled as a control in a pregnancy study. The sample in question was CD4+ T cells from peripheral blood mononuclear cells, obtained after pregnancy.

The CDR3 DNA reads TGTGCCAGCAGATCCGACAGGGATAATTGGTGGAAGCAGTACTTC. This sequence encodes CASRSDRDNWWKQYF. The rearrangement links TRBV11-2 to TRBJ2-7; 7 bases are a match to TRBD1. Germline lookup yields CDR1 SGHAT and CDR2 FQNNGV. The CDR3 extends over 15 amino acids. J gave up 8 bases and V 6 bases, and 16 bases lay outside the gene matches. Full variable domain (remainder filled in from reference TRBV11-2 and TRBJ2-7): EAGVAQSPRYKIIEKRQSVAFWCNPISGHATLYWYQQILGQGPKLLIQFQNNGVVDDSQLPKDRFSAERLKGVDSTLKIQPAKLEDSAVYLCASRSDRDNWWKQYFGPGTRLTVT.